Below, 20 T cell receptor beta chains from the same sample are listed, as sequenced in a study of blood T cell repertoires in COVID-19. The method was immunoSEQ multiplex PCR; TCRdb's version includes in-frame clones alone and lacks a portion of them. Of 150,000 to 200,000 clones in the sample, roughly 80% are singletons; the top ten hold around 6%. The sample taken for sequencing was PBMCs or T cells enriched from blood (not recorded which). The receptors derive from a woman between 40 and 55 years old with acute COVID-19.

This clone was picked up a small number of times. The chain employs TRBV10-3 and TRBJ1-2; D may be TRBD1 (5 bases). Trimming pared 3 bases from V and 6 bases from J, leaving 8 bases between. Germline V gene sequence: CDR1 ENHRY, CDR2 SYGVKD. This CDR3 is 12 amino acids long. This CDR3 is CAISEGAHGYTF. The CDR3 coding sequence is TGTGCCATCAGTGAAGGGGCTCATGGCTACACCTTC.

The chain combines TRBV5-1 with TRBJ2-5; TRBD2 matches 8 bases. CDR3 length: 15 amino acids. V gave up 2 bases and J gave up 3 bases; unmatched junction bases: 6. Germline CDR1 reads SGHRS; CDR2 reads YFSETQ. CDR3 in DNA: TGCGCCAGCAGCTTACTTAGCGGGGAAAAAGAGACCCAGTACTTC. Its protein is CASSLLSGEKETQYF.

This clone occurred once. The chain carries TRBV7-9 and TRBJ1-2; D may be TRBD1 (5 bases). Trimming shortened V by 1 base and J by 0 bases, and 15 bases separated the two germline ends. Germline CDR1 reads SEHNR; CDR2 reads FQNEAQ (reference sequence). CDR3 size: 17 residues. CDR3 protein: CASSLVGAIIANYGYTF. The CDR3 region has the DNA TGTGCCAGCAGCTTAGTTGGGGCGATAATAGCTAACTATGGCTACACCTTC.

V is TRBV5-6 and J is TRBJ2-3; the D is unclear. V lost 0 bases and J lost 1, with 3 bases in between. Germline V CDR1 and CDR2: SGHDT, YYEEEE. The CDR3 is made up of 13 amino acids. Written as DNA, the CDR3 is TGTGCCAGCAGCTTGGTCGGCACAGATACGCAGTATTTT. Translating it yields CASSLVGTDTQYF.

The chain employs TRBV24-1 and TRBJ1-2; D gene uncertain. The CDR3 extends over 13 amino acids. Germline-derived CDR1 and CDR2 are KGHDR and SFDVKD. The V end lost 7 bases, the J end lost 2 bases, and 10 bases lay between the germline ends. The CDR3 DNA is TGTGCCACCAGCGAGGGAGGAAACTATGGCTACACCTTC. This encodes CATSEGGNYGYTF.

The V and J genes are TRBV11-3 and TRBJ2-1; a possible D gene is TRBD1 (6 bases). V lost 5 bases and J lost 6, with 11 bases in between. The CDR3 totals 13 residues. From germline, CDR1 is SGHNT and CDR2 YENEEA. This CDR3 is CASSLTGSNEQFF. The CDR3 bases are TGTGCCAGCAGCCTTACAGGGAGCAATGAGCAGTTCTTC.

V usage is TRBV2 and J usage is TRBJ2-2; TRBD2 agrees at 8 bases. CDR3 length: 14 residues. Germline CDR1 is SNHLY and CDR2 is FYNNEI. Germline trimming cut 7 bases from V and 7 bases from J; bases unmatched to any gene: 8. The CDR3 region is CASKGTGGIGELFF. The DNA for the CDR3 is TGTGCCAGCAAGGGGACGGGAGGGATCGGGGAGCTGTTTTTT. The full variable domain, in which reference TRBV2 and TRBJ2-2 provide the parts outside the CDR3, is EPEVTQTPSHQVTQMGQEVILRCVPISNHLYFYWYRQILGQKVEFLVSFYNNEISEKSEIFDDQFSVERPDGSNFTLKIRSTKLEDSAMYFCASKGTGGIGELFFGEGSRLTVL.

This chain uses TRBV27 with TRBJ2-2; D is perhaps TRBD1 (5 bases). Trimming took off 2 bases at V and 4 bases at J, with 5 bases between the two ends. The CDR3 is 13 amino acids. Germline V gene lookup returns CDR1 MNHEY and CDR2 SMNVEV (reference sequence). The CDR3 DNA reads TGTGCCAGCAGTTTAAGGGGCACCGGGGAGCTGTTTTTT. Amino acids: CASSLRGTGELFF.

The V and J genes are TRBV9 and TRBJ2-2; 10 nucleotides agree with TRBD2. The length of the CDR3 is 17 residues. The V gene end was trimmed by 0 bases and the J gene end by 6 bases; junction bases not matched to a gene: 8. In germline, CDR1 is SGDLS, CDR2 YYNGEE. Here the CDR3 DNA reads TGTGCCAGCAGCGTAGGGCTAGCGGGAGAAAGGGCCGGGGAGCTGTTTTTT. Translating gives CASSVGLAGERAGELFF.

The V and J genes are TRBV19 and TRBJ1-2; D is perhaps TRBD1 (6 bases). Trimming removed 3 bases at V and 2 bases at J, with 13 bases between. This CDR3 spans 15 amino acids. Germline V gives CDR1 LNHDA, CDR2 SQIVND (reference sequence). The CDR3 sequence: CASSIQGRANYGYTF. The CDR3 DNA is TGTGCCAGTAGTATTCAGGGGAGGGCCAACTATGGCTACACCTTC.

There are a few counts of this clone. The CDR3 nucleotides are TGTGCCAGCAGCTACACTAGCGGACTGTACAATGAGCAGTTCTTC. It is translated as CASSYTSGLYNEQFF. The chain links TRBV7-8 to TRBJ2-1, with 8 bases fitting TRBD2. V trimming: 4 bases; J trimming: 4 bases; junction bases outside the gene matches: 6. Germline CDR1 SGHVS, CDR2 FQNEAQ. This CDR3 region has 15 residues.

The chain employs TRBV5-1 and TRBJ2-7; 7 nucleotides agree with TRBD1. V was clipped by 5 bases and J by 4 bases; unmatched bases: 6. The CDR3 is 13 residues long. The germline gives CDR1 SGHRS, CDR2 YFSETQ. Here the CDR3 reads CASRAGTVYEQYF. In DNA, the CDR3 is TGCGCCAGCAGAGCCGGGACAGTTTACGAGCAGTACTTC.

The V gene is TRBV27, the J gene TRBJ1-2, with 9 bases identical to TRBD1. The CDR3 has 14 residues. V shed 3 bases, J shed 7 bases, and the junction held 6 bases outside the gene matches. Germline V gives CDR1 MNHEY, CDR2 SMNVEV (reference sequence). CDR3 residues: CASSLGQGAAGYTF. DNA for the CDR3: TGTGCCAGCAGTTTGGGACAGGGAGCGGCTGGCTACACCTTC.

V gene TRBV5-3 combines with J gene TRBJ1-3; 10 bases are shared with TRBD1. TRBV5-3 is an open reading frame, and its role is uncertain. Trimming took 4 bases from V and 0 from J; bases not matched to a gene: 10. The CDR3 has 18 amino acids. This CDR3 is CARSPDRGRNISGNTIYF. DNA of the CDR3: TGTGCCAGAAGCCCGGACAGGGGGAGAAATATCTCTGGAAACACCATATATTTT.

The table lists this clone with a few counts. The V and J genes are TRBV5-8 and TRBJ1-4, with D possibly TRBD1 on 6 matching bases. V lost 3 bases and J 0 bases, leaving 15 bases between the germline ends. Germline V gene data show CDR1 as SGHTS and CDR2 as YDEGEE. The CDR3 is 17 amino acids. CDR3 sequence (DNA): TGTGCCAGCAGCTCCGGACAGACGCCAGCAACTAATGAAAAACTGTTTTTT. It translates to CASSSGQTPATNEKLFF.

CDR3 nucleotide sequence: TGTGCCAGCAGTTACTCTGACAGGGGTGTCTATGGCTACACCTTC. Translation gives CASSYSDRGVYGYTF. This chain connects TRBV6-5 to TRBJ1-2; 8 nucleotides align to TRBD1. Unmatched junction bases numbered 4, after V lost 0 bases and J lost 4 bases. The CDR3 totals 15 residues. The V gene's germline CDR1 is MNHEY and CDR2 SVGAGI.

The chain employs TRBV7-9 and TRBJ1-1; tentative D call: TRBD1 (6 bases). Trimming shortened V by 6 bases and J by 0 bases, and 14 bases separated the two germline ends. The CDR3 sequence is 15 residues long. In germline, CDR1 is SEHNR, CDR2 FQNEAQ (reference sequence). The CDR3 DNA follows: TGTGCCAGCAGTCTAGGGGGGGCCCTGAACACTGAAGCTTTCTTT. Residues: CASSLGGALNTEAFF.

This clone ranks as medium-sized (0.01 to 0.1%). The CDR3 DNA is TGTGCCACCAGTAAACTTTCCGGTCTAGCGGGAAGCCCCTACGAGCAGTACGTC. Protein sequence: CATSKLSGLAGSPYEQYV. The chain links TRBV24-1 to TRBJ2-7; 9 positions agree with TRBD2. Germline V lookup: CDR1 KGHDR, CDR2 SFDVKD. With V trimmed by 6 bases and J by 2 bases, 16 bases remained unmatched. This CDR3 spans 18 amino acids.

This clone appeared once. J is TRBJ1-6 and V is TRBV5-1, with D possibly being TRBD1 (5 bases). From germline, CDR1 is SGHRS and CDR2 YFSETQ. This CDR3 comprises 16 residues. Trimming cost V 7 bases and J 5 bases, with 19 bases left between them. CDR3 sequence reads: CASRLGGGTDNSPLHF. DNA for the CDR3: TGCGCCAGCCGCCTGGGGGGAGGCACCGATAATTCACCCCTCCACTTT.

This clone was counted a single time. The CDR3 DNA is TGTGCCAGTAGTATGGCCGGGACAGGGGTTTATGGCTACACCTTC. This codes for CASSMAGTGVYGYTF. The chain is built from TRBV19 and TRBJ1-2, with 10 bases matching TRBD1. The length of the CDR3 is 15 residues. Germline V CDR1 and CDR2: LNHDA, SQIVND (reference sequence). V was pared by 3 bases and J by 5 bases, with 6 bases of the junction left unmatched.